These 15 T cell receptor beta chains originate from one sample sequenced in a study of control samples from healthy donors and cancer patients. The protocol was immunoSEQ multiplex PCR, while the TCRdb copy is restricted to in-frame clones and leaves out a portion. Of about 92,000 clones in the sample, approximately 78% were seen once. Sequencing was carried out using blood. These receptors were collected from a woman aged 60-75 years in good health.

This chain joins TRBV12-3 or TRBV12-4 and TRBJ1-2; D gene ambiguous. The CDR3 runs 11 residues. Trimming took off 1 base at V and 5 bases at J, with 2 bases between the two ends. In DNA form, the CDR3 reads TGTGCCAGCAGTTTAGGGTATGGCTACACCTTC. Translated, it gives CASSLGYGYTF.

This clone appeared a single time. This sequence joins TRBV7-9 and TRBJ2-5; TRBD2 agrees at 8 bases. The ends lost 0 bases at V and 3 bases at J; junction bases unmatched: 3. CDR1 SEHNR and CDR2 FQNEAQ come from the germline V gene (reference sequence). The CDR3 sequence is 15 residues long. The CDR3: CASSLAGLEKETQYF. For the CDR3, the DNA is TGTGCCAGCAGCTTAGCGGGACTAGAAAAAGAGACCCAGTACTTC.

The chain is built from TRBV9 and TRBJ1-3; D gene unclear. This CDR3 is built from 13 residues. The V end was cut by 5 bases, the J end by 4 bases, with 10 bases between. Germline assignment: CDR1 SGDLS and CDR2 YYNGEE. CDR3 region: CASSVLEGNTIYF. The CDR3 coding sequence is TGTGCCAGCAGTGTGTTGGAGGGAAACACCATATATTTT.

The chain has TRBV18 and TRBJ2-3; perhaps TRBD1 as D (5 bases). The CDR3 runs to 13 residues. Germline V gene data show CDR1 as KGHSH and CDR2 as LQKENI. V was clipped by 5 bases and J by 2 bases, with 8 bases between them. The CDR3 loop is CASSAGFTDTQYF. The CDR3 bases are TGTGCCAGCTCAGCAGGGTTCACAGATACGCAGTATTTT.

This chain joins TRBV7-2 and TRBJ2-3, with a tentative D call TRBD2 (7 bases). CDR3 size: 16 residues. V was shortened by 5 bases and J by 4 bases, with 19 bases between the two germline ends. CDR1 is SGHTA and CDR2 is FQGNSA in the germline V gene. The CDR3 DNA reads TGTGCCAGCAGCCAGGGGTTCGGGGAGGGTGCAGATACGCAGTATTTT. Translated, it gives CASSQGFGEGADTQYF.

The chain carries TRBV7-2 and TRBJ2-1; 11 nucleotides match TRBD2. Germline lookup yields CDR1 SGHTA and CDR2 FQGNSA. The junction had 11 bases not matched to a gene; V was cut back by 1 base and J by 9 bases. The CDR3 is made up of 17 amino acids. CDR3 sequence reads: CASSLDRISGGAGEQFF. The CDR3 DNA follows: TGTGCCAGCAGCTTAGATCGGATTAGCGGGGGGGCCGGTGAGCAGTTCTTC.

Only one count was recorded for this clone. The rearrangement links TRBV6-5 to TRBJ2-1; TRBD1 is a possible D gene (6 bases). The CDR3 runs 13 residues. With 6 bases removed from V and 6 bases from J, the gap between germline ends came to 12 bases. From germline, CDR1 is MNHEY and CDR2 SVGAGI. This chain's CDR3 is CASRMGASNEQFF. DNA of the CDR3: TGTGCCAGCAGAATGGGGGCTAGCAATGAGCAGTTCTTC.

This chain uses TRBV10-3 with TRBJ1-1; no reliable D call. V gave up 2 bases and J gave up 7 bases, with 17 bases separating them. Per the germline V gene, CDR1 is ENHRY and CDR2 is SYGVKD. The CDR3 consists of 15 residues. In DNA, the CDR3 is TGTGCCATCAGTGAGGTGTTGCGGGCGGCGGATGAAGCTTTCTTT. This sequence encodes CAISEVLRAADEAFF.

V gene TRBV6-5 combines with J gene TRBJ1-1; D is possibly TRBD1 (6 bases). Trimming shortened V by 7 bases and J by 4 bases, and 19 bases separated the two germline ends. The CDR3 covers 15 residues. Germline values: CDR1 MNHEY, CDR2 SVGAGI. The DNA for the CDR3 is TGTGCCAGCATATTCGGGGGGGCGCGAGGCACTGAAGCTTTCTTT. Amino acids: CASIFGGARGTEAFF.

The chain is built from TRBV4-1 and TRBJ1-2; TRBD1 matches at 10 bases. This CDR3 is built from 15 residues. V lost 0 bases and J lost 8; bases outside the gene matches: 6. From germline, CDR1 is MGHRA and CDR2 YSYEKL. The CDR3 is CASSQDSGTGDGYTF. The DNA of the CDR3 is TGCGCCAGCAGCCAAGATAGTGGGACAGGGGACGGCTACACCTTC.

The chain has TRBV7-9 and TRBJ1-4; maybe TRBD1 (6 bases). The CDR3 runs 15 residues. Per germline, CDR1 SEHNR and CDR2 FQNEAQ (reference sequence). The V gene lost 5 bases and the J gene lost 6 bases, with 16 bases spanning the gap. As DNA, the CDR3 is TGTGCCAGCAGCGACGGGAGGGGGGTTGATGAAAAACTGTTTTTT. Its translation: CASSDGRGVDEKLFF.

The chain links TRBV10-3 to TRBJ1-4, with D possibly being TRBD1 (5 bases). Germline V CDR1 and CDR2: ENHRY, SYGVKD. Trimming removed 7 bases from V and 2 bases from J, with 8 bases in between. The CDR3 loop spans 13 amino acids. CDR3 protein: CAINRDTNEKLFF. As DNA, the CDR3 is TGTGCCATCAACCGGGACACTAATGAAAAACTGTTTTTT.

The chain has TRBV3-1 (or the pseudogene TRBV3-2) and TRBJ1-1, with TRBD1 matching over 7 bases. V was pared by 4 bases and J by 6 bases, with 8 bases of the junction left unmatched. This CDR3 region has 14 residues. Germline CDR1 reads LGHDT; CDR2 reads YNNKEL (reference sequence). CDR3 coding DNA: TGTGCCAGCAGCCTTACAGGGGCTGGGGCTGAAGCTTTCTTT. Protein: CASSLTGAGAEAFF.

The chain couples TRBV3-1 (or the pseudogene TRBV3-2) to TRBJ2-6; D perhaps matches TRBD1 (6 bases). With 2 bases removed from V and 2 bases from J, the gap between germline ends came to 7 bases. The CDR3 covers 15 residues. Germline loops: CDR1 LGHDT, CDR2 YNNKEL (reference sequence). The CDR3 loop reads CASSQSGAGANVLTF. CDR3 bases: TGTGCCAGCAGCCAATCAGGGGCTGGGGCCAACGTCCTGACTTTC.

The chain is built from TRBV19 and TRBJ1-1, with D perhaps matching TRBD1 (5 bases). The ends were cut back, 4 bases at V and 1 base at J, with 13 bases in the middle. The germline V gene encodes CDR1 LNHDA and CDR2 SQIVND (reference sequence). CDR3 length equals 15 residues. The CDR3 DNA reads TGTGCCAGTAGTACCCGACAGTGGGAGAACACTGAAGCTTTCTTT. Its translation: CASSTRQWENTEAFF.